The TCR beta chain under discussion was sequenced for a study of T-cell memory formation after mild COVID-19. The CDR3 covers 16 residues. Germline V CDR1 and CDR2: SGHRS, YFSETQ. Trimming took off 4 bases at V and 0 bases at J, with 11 bases between the two ends. TCRdb independently ran MiXCR on the 5' RACE reads; one entry per CDR3 protein. The top ten hold 9.5% to 15% of the sample, which has under 200,000 distinct CDR3 sequences, about 28% seen once. This TCR derives from an adult woman who had mild COVID-19 (a few samples of this study predate the infection). Cell type and time point are not known. The V and J genes are TRBV5-1 and TRBJ2-6; no definite D call. Material for sequencing was PBMCs or a T cell subset sorted from them (not recorded which). The CDR3 reads CASSPGPISGANVLTF. CDR3 DNA: TGCGCCAGCAGCCCCGGACCGATCTCTGGGGCCAACGTCCTGACTTTC. Together with reference TRBV5-1 and TRBJ2-6, the CDR3 gives the full variable domain: KAGVTQTPRYLIKTRGQQVTLSCSPISGHRSVSWYQQTPGQGLQFLFEYFSETQRNKGNFPGRFSGRQFSNSRSEMNVSTLELGDSALYLCASSPGPISGANVLTFGAGSRLTVL.